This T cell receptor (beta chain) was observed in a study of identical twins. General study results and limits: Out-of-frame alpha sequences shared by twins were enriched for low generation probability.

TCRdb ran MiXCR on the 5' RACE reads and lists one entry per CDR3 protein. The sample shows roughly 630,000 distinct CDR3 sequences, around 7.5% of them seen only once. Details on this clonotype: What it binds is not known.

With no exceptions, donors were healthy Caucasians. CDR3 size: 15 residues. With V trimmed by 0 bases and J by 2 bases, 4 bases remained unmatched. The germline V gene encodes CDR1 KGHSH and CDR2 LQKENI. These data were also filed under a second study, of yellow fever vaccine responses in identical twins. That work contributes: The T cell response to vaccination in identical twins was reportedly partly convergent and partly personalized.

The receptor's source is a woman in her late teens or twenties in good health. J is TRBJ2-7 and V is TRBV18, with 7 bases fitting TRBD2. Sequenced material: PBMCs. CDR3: CASSPPGGITYEQYF. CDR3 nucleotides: TGTGCCAGCTCACCACCGGGGGGGATAACCTACGAGCAGTACTTC.